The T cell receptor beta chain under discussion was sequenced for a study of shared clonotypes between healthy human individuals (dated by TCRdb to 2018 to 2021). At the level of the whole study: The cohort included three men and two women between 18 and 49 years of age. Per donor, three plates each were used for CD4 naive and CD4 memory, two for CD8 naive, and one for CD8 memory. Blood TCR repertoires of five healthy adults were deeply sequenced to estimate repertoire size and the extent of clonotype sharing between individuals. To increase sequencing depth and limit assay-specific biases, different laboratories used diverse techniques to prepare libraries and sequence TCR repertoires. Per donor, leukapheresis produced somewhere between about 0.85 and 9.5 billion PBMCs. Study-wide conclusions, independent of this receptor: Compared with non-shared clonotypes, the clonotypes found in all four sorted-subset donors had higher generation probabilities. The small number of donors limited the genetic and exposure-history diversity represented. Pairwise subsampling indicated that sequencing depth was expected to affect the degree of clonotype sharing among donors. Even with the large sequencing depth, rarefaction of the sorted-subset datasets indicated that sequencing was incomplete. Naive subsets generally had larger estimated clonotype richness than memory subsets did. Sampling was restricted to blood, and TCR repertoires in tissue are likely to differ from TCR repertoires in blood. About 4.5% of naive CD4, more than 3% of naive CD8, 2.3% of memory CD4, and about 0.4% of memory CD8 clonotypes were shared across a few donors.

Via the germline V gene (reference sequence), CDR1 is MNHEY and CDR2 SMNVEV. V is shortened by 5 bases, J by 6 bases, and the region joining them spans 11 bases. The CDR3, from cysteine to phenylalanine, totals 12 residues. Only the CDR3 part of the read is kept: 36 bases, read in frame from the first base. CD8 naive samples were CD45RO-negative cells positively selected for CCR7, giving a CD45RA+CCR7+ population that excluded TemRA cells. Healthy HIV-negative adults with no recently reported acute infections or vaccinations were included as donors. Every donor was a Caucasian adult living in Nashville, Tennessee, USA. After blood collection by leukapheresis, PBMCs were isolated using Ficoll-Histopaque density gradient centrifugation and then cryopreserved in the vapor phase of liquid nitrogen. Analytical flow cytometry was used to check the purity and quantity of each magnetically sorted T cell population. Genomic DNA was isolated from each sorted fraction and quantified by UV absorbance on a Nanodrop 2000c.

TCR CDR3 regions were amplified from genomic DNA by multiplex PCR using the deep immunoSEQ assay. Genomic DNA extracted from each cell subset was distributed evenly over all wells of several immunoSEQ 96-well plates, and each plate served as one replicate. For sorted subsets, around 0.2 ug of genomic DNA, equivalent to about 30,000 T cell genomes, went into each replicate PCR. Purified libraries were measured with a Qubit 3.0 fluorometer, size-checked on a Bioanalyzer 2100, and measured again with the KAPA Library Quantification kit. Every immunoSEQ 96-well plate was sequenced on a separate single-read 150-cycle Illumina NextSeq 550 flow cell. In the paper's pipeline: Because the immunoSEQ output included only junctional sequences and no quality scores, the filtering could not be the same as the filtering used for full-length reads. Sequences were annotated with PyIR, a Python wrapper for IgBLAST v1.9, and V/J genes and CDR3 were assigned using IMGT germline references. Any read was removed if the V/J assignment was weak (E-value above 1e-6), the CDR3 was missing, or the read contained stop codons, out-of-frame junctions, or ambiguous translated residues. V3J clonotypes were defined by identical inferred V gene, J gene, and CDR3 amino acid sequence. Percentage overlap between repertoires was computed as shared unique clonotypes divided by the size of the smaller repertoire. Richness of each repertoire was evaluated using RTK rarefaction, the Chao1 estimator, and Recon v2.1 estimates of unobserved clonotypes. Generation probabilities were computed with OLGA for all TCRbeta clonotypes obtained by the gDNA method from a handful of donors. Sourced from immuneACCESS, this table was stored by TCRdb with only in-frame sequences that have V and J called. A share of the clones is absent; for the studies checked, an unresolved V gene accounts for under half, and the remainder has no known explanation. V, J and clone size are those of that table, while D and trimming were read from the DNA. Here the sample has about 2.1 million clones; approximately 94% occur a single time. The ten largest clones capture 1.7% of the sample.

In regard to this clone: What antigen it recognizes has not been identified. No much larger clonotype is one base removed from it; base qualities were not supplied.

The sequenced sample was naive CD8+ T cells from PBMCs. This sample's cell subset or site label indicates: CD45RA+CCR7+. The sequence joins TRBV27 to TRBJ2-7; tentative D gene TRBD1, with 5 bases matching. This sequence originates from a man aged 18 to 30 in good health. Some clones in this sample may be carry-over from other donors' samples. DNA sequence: TGTGCCAGCAGTCGGACAAGATCCGAGCAGTACTTC. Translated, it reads CASSRTRSEQYF.